A single sample is the source of the 13 T cell receptor beta chains below, sequenced in a study of shared clonotypes between healthy human individuals. Method: immunoSEQ multiplex PCR; TCRdb's copy keeps in-frame clones and lacks some. The table has hundreds of thousands of clones, roughly 83% seen once. Sequencing was carried out using PBMCs. These receptors were obtained from a middle-aged woman in good health. Some clones in this sample may be carry-over from other donors' samples.

The chain combines TRBV7-2 with TRBJ2-7; D is uncertain. The CDR3 is 13 residues long. V was cut by 3 bases and J by 6 bases, with 12 bases left in between. Germline V gene lookup returns CDR1 SGHTA and CDR2 FQGNSA. As DNA, the CDR3 is TGTGCCAGCAGCTTTTTCCACACAAGCGAGCAGTACTTC. It codes for CASSFFHTSEQYF.

This sequence joins TRBV27 and TRBJ2-7, with D tentatively TRBD1 or TRBD2 (6 bases each). The V and J ends lost 2 bases and 2 bases respectively, with 10 bases between them. This CDR3 is 14 amino acids long. CDR1 is MNHEY, CDR2 SMNVEV, per germline (reference sequence). CDR3 in DNA: TGTGCCAGCAGTTTAAGGGGGGCGGCCTACGAGCAGTACTTC. Translated: CASSLRGAAYEQYF.

This clone was recorded once. The genes are TRBV6-5 and TRBJ1-2; TRBD1 aligns across 7 bases. CDR3 length: 15 residues. The V gene end was trimmed by 5 bases and the J gene end by 3 bases; junction bases not matched to a gene: 9. CDR1 MNHEY and CDR2 SVGAGI come from the germline V gene. The CDR3 DNA reads as TGTGCCAGCAGTACACAGGGGATCGGCGACTATGGCTACACCTTC. Protein sequence: CASSTQGIGDYGYTF.

V usage is TRBV6-1 and J usage is TRBJ2-7, with D unclear. This CDR3 region has 13 residues. V was pared by 2 bases and J by 12 bases, with 17 bases between. Germline CDR1 and CDR2: MNHNS and SASEGT. CDR3 nucleotide sequence: TGTGCCAGCAGTGAAAGTAGGAGTGCGAGCATGTACTTC. Translation gives CASSESRSASMYF.

The chain couples TRBV6-5 to TRBJ2-7, with no clear D. The CDR3 is made up of 15 amino acids. Per the germline V gene, CDR1 is MNHEY and CDR2 is SVGAGI. Trimming left V 6 bases short and J 2 bases short, with 17 bases between. The CDR3 is CASSPSMSRAYEQYF. The CDR3 DNA reads as TGTGCCAGCAGCCCTTCGATGTCCAGAGCCTACGAGCAGTACTTC.

The chain employs TRBV7-2 and TRBJ2-3, with a weak D call TRBD1 (6 bases). From germline, CDR1 is SGHTA and CDR2 FQGNSA. V was pared by 6 bases and J by 3 bases, with 19 bases between. There are 16 residues in the CDR3. The CDR3: CASSLWGRGGTDTQYF. CDR3 nucleotides: TGTGCCAGCAGTTTGTGGGGCAGGGGTGGGACAGATACGCAGTATTTT.

V is TRBV5-6 and J is TRBJ2-3, with a possible D match to TRBD1 (5 bases). This CDR3 spans 18 amino acids. Trimming took off 3 bases at V and 0 bases at J, with 20 bases between the two ends. Germline values: CDR1 SGHDT, CDR2 YYEEEE. The CDR3 DNA reads as TGTGCCAGCAGCTGGGGCCCGGAAGTAGGGATAAGCACAGATACGCAGTATTTT. As protein: CASSWGPEVGISTDTQYF. The entire variable domain, with the rest obtained from reference TRBV5-6 and TRBJ2-3, is as follows: DAGVTQSPTHLIKTRGQQVTLRCSPKSGHDTVSWYQQALGQGPQFIFQYYEEEERQRGNFPDRFSGHQFPNYSSELNVNALLLGDSALYLCASSWGPEVGISTDTQYFGPGTRLTVL.

The chain joins TRBV25-1 to TRBJ2-3; the D gene is possibly TRBD2 (6 bases). The germline gives CDR1 MGHDK, CDR2 SYGVNS. The V and J ends lost 4 bases and 1 base respectively, with 6 bases between them. The CDR3 has 13 residues. CDR3 sequence (DNA): TGTGCCAGCAGTGGGAGGGGCACAGATACGCAGTATTTT. Amino acid sequence: CASSGRGTDTQYF.

The chain carries TRBV11-2 and TRBJ2-7; 10 positions match TRBD2. V trimming: 1 base; J trimming: 9 bases; junction bases outside the gene matches: 3. CDR1 and CDR2 from the germline V gene are SGHAT and FQNNGV. The length of the CDR3 is 13 residues. In DNA form, the CDR3 reads TGTGCCAGCAGCTTAGGAGTAGCGGGAGGGCAGTACTTC. Translating gives CASSLGVAGGQYF.

The chain recombines TRBV9 with TRBJ1-2; no clear D. The CDR3 loop spans 13 amino acids. V was trimmed by 3 bases and J by 1 base, leaving 7 bases between them. Germline V gene lookup returns CDR1 SGDLS and CDR2 YYNGEE. This CDR3 reads CASSDHYNYGYTF. The CDR3 DNA reads as TGTGCCAGCAGCGACCATTATAACTATGGCTACACCTTC.

The rearrangement links TRBV18 to TRBJ2-7; a weak D match, TRBD1 (5 bases). The CDR3 extends over 15 amino acids. Trimming shortened V by 0 bases and J by 2 bases, and 11 bases separated the two germline ends. Germline lookup yields CDR1 KGHSH and CDR2 LQKENI. CDR3 sequence: CASSPPGRAPYEQYF. The CDR3 nucleotides are TGTGCCAGCTCACCACCCGGCAGGGCCCCCTACGAGCAGTACTTC.

V gene TRBV27 combines with J gene TRBJ2-7; the D call may be TRBD1 or TRBD2 (5 bases each). From germline, CDR1 is MNHEY and CDR2 SMNVEV (reference sequence). Trimming shortened V by 3 bases and J by 6 bases, and 18 bases separated the two germline ends. The CDR3 extends over 15 amino acids. The CDR3 loop reads CASSFDGTKRGEQYF. CDR3 coding DNA: TGTGCCAGCAGTTTTGACGGGACCAAAAGAGGCGAGCAGTACTTC.

This chain connects TRBV6-5 to TRBJ2-7, with a possible D match to TRBD1 (6 bases). The CDR3 contains 16 residues. The V gene's germline CDR1 is MNHEY and CDR2 SVGAGI. Trimming shortened V by 2 bases and J by 7 bases, and 21 bases separated the two germline ends. DNA of the CDR3: TGTGCCAGCAGTTACGGGGGCAGTAGTGGCTTGGGGGAGCAGTACTTC. Its protein is CASSYGGSSGLGEQYF.